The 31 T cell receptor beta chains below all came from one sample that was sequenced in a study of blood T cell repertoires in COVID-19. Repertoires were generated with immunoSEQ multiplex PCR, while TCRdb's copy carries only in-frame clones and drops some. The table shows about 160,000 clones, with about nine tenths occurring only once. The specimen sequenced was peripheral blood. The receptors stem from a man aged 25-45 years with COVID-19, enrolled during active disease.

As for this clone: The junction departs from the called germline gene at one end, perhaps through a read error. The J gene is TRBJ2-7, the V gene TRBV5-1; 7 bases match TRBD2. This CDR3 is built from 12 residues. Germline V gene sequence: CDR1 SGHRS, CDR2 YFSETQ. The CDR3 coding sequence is TGCGCCAGCAGCTTGGAGGCCCAGGGACTACACTTC. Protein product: CASSLEAQGLHF.

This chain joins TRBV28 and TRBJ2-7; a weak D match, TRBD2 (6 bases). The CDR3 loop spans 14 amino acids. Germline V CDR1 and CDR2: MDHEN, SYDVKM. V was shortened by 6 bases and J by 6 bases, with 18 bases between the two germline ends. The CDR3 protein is CASRPGVPSGEQYF. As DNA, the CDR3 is TGTGCCAGCAGGCCGGGAGTCCCCTCGGGCGAGCAGTACTTC.

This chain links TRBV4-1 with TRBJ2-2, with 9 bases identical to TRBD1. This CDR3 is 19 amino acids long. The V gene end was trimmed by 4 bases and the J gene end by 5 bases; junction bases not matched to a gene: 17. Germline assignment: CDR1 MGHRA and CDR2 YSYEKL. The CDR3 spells CASSPKGGNRGLDTGELFF. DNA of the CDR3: TGCGCCAGCAGCCCGAAAGGGGGGAACAGGGGGCTTGATACCGGGGAGCTGTTTTTT.

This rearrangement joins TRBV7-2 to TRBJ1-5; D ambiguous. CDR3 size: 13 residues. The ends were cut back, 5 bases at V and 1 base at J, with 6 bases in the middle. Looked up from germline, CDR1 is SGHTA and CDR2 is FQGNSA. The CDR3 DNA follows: TGTGCCAGCAGCCTGAGAAGCAATCAGCCCCAGCATTTT. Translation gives CASSLRSNQPQHF.

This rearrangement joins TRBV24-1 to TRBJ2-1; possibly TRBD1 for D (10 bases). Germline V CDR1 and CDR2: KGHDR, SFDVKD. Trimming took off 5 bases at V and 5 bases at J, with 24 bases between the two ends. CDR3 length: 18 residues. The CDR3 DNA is TGTGCCACCAGTGGGACAGGGGGAGGACTAGCGTCACACAATGAGCAGTTCTTC. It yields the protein CATSGTGGGLASHNEQFF.

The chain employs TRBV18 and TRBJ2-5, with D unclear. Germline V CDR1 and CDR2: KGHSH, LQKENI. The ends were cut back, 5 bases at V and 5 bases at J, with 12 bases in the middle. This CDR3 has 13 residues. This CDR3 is CASSSGQKETQYF. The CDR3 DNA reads TGTGCCAGCTCATCAGGCCAGAAGGAGACCCAGTACTTC. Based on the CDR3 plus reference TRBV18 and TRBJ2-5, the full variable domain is NAGVMQNPRHLVRRRGQEARLRCSPMKGHSHVYWYRQLPEEGLKFMVYLQKENIIDESGMPKERFSAEFPKEGPSILRIQQVVRGDSAAYFCASSSGQKETQYFGPGTRLLVL.

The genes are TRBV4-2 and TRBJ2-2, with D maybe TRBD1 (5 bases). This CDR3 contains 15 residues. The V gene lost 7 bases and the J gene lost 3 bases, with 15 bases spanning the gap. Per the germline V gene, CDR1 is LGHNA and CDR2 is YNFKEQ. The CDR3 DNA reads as TGTGCCAGCAACCGAGGAGACAGAGACACCGGGGAGCTGTTTTTT. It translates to CASNRGDRDTGELFF.

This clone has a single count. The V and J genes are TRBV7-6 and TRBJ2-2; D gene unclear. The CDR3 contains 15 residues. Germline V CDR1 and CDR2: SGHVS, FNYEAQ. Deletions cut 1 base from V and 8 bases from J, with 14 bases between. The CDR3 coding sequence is TGTGCCAGCAGCTTAGAAAGCGTCCCTCGGGGGGAGCTGTTTTTT. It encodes CASSLESVPRGELFF.

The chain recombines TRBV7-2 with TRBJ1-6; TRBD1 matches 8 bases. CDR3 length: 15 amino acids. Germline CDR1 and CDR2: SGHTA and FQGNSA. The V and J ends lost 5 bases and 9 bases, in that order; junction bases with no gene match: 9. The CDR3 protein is CASSVDRGSFSPLHF. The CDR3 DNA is TGTGCCAGCAGCGTAGACAGGGGATCCTTTTCACCCCTCCACTTT.

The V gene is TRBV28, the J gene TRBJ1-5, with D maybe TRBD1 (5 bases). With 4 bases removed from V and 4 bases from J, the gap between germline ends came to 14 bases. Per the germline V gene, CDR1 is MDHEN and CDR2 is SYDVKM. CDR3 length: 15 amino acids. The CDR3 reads CASSYGGGVNQPQHF. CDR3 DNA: TGTGCCAGCAGTTACGGGGGGGGAGTGAATCAGCCCCAGCATTTT.

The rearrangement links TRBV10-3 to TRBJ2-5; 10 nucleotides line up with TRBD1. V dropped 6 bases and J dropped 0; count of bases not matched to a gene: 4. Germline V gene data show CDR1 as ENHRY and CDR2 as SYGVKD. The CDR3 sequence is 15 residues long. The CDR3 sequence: CAIREDRGYQETQYF. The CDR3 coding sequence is TGTGCCATCAGGGAGGACAGGGGGTACCAAGAGACCCAGTACTTC.

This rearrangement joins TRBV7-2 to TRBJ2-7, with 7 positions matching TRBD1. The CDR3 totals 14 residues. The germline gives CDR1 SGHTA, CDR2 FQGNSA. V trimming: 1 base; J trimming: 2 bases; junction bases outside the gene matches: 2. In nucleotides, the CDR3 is TGTGCCAGCAGCTTAGGGACAGGAGCCTACGAGCAGTACTTC. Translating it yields CASSLGTGAYEQYF.

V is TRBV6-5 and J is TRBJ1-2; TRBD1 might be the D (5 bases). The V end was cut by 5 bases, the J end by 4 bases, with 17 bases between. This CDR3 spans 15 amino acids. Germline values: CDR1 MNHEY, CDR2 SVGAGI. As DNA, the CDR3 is TGTGCCAGCAGTCGGGGGATTCAGAGCTTCTATGGCTACACCTTC. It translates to CASSRGIQSFYGYTF.

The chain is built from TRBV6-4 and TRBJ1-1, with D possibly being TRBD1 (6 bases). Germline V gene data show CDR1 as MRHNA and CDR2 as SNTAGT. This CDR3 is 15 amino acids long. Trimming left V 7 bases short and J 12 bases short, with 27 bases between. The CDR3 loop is CASKSWSRDGGLTFF. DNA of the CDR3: TGTGCCAGCAAGAGTTGGAGCCGTGACGGGGGGCTGACTTTCTTT.

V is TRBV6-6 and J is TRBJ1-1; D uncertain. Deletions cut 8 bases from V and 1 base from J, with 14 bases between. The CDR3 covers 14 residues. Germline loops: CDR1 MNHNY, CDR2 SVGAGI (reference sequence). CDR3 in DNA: TGTGCCAGCCGCTTCCCCATAGAGAACACTGAAGCTTTCTTT. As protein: CASRFPIENTEAFF.

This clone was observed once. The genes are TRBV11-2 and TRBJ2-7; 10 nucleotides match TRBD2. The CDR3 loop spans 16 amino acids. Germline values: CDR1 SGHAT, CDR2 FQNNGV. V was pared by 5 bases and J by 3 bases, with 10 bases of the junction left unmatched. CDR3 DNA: TGTGCCAGCAGCCGTACTACTAGCGGGATTTACTACGAGCAGTACTTC. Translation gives CASSRTTSGIYYEQYF.

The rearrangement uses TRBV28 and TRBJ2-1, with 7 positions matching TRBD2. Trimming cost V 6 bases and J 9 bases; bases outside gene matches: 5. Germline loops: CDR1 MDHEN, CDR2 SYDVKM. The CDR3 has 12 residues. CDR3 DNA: TGTGCCAGCAGCACGACTAGCACTGAGCAGTTCTTC. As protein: CASSTTSTEQFF. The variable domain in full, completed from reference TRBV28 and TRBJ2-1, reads DVKVTQSSRYLVKRTGEKVFLECVQDMDHENMFWYRQDPGLGLRLIYFSYDVKMKEKGDIPEGYSVSREKKERFSLILESASTNQTSMYLCASSTTSTEQFFGPGTRLTVL.

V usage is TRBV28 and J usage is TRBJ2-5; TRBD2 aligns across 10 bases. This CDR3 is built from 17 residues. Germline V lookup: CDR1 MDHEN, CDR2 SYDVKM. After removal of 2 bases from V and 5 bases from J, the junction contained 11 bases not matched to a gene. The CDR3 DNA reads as TGTGCCAGCAGTTTACCGGCGGCTAGCGGGAGCGCCGAGACCCAGTACTTC. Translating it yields CASSLPAASGSAETQYF.

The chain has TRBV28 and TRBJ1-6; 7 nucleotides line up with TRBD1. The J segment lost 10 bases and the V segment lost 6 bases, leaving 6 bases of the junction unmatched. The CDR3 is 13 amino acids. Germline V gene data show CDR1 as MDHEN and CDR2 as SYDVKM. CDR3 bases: TGTGCCAGCAGAGCCGGGACAGACTCACCCCTCCACTTT. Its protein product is CASRAGTDSPLHF.

The CDR3 bases are TGTGCCAGCAGCCCAGGGGACGGAGATCGCTACGAGCAGTACTTC. Its translation is CASSPGDGDRYEQYF. The chain is built from TRBV28 and TRBJ2-7; maybe TRBD1 (6 bases). The germline V gene encodes CDR1 MDHEN and CDR2 SYDVKM. V was pared by 6 bases and J by 3 bases, with 18 bases between. This CDR3 is built from 15 residues.

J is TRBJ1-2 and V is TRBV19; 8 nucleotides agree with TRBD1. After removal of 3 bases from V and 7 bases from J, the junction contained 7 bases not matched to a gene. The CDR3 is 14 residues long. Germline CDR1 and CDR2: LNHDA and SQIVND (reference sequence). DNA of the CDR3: TGTGCCAGTAGTATCGACAGGGGATTGACTGGCTACACCTTC. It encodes CASSIDRGLTGYTF.

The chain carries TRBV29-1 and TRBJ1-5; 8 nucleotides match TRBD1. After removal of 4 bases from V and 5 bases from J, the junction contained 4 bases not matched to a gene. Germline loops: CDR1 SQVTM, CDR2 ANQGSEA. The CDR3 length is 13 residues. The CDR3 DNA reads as TGCAGCGTTGTCGGACAGGGAGATCAGCCCCAGCATTTT. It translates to CSVVGQGDQPQHF.

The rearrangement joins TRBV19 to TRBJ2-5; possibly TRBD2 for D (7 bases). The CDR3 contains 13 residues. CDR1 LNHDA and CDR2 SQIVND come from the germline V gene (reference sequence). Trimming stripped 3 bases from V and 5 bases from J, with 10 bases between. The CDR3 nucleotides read TGTGCCAGTAGTATGCGGGGGCAGGAGACCCAGTACTTC. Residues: CASSMRGQETQYF. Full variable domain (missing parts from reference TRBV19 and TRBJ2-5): DGGITQSPKYLFRKEGQNVTLSCEQNLNHDAMYWYRQDPGQGLRLIYYSQIVNDFQKGDIAEGYSVSREKKESFPLTVTSAQKNPTAFYLCASSMRGQETQYFGPGTRLLVL.

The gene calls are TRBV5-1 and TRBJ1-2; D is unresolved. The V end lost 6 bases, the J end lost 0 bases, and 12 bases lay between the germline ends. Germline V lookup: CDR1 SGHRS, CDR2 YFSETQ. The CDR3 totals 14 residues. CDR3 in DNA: TGCGCCAGCAAAGAACGAAGCACTAACTATGGCTACACCTTC. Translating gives CASKERSTNYGYTF.

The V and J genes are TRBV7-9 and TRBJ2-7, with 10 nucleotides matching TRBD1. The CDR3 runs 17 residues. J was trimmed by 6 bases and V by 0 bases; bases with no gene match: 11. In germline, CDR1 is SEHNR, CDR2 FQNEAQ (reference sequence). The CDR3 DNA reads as TGTGCCAGCAGCTTAGCACCGACAGGGGGCGGTTTTGTCGAGCAGTACTTC. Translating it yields CASSLAPTGGGFVEQYF.

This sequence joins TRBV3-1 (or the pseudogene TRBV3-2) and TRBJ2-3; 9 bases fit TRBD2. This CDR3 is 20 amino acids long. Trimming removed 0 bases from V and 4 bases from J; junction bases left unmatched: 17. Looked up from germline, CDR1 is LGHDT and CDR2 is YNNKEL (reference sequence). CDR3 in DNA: TGTGCCAGCAGCCAAGATCGATTAGCGGGAGACGCCCCCCCCTCAGATACGCAGTATTTT. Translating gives CASSQDRLAGDAPPSDTQYF.

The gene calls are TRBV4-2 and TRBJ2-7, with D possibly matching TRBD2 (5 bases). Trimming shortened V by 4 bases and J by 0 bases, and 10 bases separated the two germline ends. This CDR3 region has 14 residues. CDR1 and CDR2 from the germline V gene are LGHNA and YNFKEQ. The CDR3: CASSPSFPSYEQYF. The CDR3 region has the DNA TGTGCCAGCAGCCCTAGCTTTCCCTCCTACGAGCAGTACTTC.

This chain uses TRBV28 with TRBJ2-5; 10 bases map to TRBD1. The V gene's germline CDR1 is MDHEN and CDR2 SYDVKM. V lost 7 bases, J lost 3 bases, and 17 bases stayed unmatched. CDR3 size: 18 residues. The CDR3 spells CASNLGQGLDADEETQYF. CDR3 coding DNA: TGTGCCAGCAACCTGGGACAGGGGCTTGATGCGGATGAAGAGACCCAGTACTTC.

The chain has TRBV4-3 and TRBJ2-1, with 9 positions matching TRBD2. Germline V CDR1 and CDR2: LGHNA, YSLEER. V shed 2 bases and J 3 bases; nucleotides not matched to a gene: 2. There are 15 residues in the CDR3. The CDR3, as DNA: TGCGCCAGCAGCCAACAGCGGGAGGTCTACAATGAGCAGTTCTTC. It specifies CASSQQREVYNEQFF.

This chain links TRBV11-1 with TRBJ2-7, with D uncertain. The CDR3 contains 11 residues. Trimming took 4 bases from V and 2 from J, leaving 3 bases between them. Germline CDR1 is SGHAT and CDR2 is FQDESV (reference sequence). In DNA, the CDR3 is TGTGCCAGCAGCTCCGCCTACGAGCAGTACTTC. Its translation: CASSSAYEQYF.

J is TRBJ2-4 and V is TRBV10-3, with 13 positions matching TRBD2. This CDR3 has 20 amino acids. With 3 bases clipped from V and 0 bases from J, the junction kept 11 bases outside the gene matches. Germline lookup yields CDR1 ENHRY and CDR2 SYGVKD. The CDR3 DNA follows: TGTGCCATCAGTGAAGGTTTGGGACTAGCGGGATCTCTAGCCAAAAACATTCAGTACTTC. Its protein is CAISEGLGLAGSLAKNIQYF.